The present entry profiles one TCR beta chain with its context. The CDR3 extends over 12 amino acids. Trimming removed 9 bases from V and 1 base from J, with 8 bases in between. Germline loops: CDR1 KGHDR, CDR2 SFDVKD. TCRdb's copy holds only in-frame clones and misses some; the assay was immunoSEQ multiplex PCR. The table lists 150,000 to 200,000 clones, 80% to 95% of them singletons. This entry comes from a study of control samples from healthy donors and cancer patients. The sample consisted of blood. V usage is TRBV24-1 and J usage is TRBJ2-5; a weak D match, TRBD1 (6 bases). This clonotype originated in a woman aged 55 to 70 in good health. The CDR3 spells CATSDSQETQYF. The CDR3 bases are TGTGCCACCTCGGACAGCCAAGAGACCCAGTACTTC.